This T cell receptor beta chain derives from a study of blood T cell repertoires in COVID-19. On the study more broadly: COVID-19 samples, acute and convalescent, were from the United States, Italy and Spain. From T cells, B-cell-depleted T cells, or PBMCs came the material, which was cDNA or gDNA.

Participants were placed into cohorts based on the clinical history they reported. For recovered donors of Cohort 3, there were two negative PCRs, clearance, or symptom resolution. The repertoire was sequenced with immunoSEQ multiplex PCR; TCRdb's copy has only in-frame clones and lacks some. The sample comprises approximately 400,000 clones, 80% to 85% of which are singletons, and about 5% rests with the top ten. Looked up from germline, CDR1 is LGHNA and CDR2 is YNFKEQ. Trimming left V 0 bases short and J 2 bases short, with 20 bases between. The CDR3 has 19 amino acids. The sequenced material came from PBMCs or T cells enriched from blood (not recorded which). The rearrangement links TRBV4-2 to TRBJ2-1; TRBD1 might be the D (6 bases). The sequence derives from a woman in her forties or fifties who had recovered from COVID-19. CDR3 sequence: CASSQDLRVRTDAYNEQFF. CDR3 sequence (DNA): TGTGCCAGCAGCCAAGATCTGAGGGTCAGGACAGACGCCTACAATGAGCAGTTCTTC.